Listed below are T cell receptor beta chains from one sample, sequenced in a study of T-cell reconstitution after alpha-beta-depleted transplantation in children. MiXCR, applied by TCRdb to the PCR reads, yields one record per CDR3 protein. The data show about 590,000 distinct CDR3 sequences, with 10% to 15% seen just once and 2.2% held by the top ten. The sample here was PBMCs, mostly from graft donor cells, taken 360 days after TCRalphabeta/CD19-depleted stem cell transplant. These TCRs come from a male patient younger than 18 who had a stem cell transplant for acute myeloid leukemia, so the T cells may come from the graft donor. Each CDR3 is given with its conserved first and last residue.

J: TRBJ2-7
V: TRBV7-2
CDR3: CASSTRGRTGEFLEQYF

J: TRBJ2-5
V: TRBV9
CDR3: CASSVVDSRAGETQYF

J: TRBJ2-5
V: TRBV11-1
CDR3: CASSLRDLRETQYF

J: TRBJ2-7
V: TRBV28
CDR3: CASNFGVREQYF

J: TRBJ2-1
V: TRBV12-3/TRBV12-4
CDR3: CASSFVQGTANEQFF

J: TRBJ1-5
V: TRBV9
CDR3: CASSPEGSPDQPQHF

J: TRBJ1-1
V: TRBV29-1
CDR3: CSVERTGGTEAFF

J: TRBJ2-6
V: TRBV7-3
CDR3: CASSPLPASGRGAGANVLTF

J: TRBJ2-3
V: TRBV4-3
CDR3: CASSPKYAGRTDTQYF

J: TRBJ2-7
V: TRBV28
CDR3: CASSLVSWDIGIYEQYF

J: TRBJ1-4
V: TRBV7-9
CDR3: CASGNEKLFF

J: TRBJ2-2
V: TRBV5-1
CDR3: CASSLAGGGTGELFF

J: TRBJ2-7
V: TRBV6-2/TRBV6-3
CDR3: CARRREAAYEEYF

J: TRBJ2-7
V: TRBV28
CDR3: CARENRDRENEQYF

J: TRBJ2-7
V: TRBV12-3/TRBV12-4
CDR3: CASSPTSGSFRGDYEQYF

J: TRBJ2-1
V: TRBV6-2/TRBV6-3
CDR3: CASSYPSGSWNDEQFF

J: TRBJ1-2
V: TRBV20-1
CDR3: CSAGLGNYGYTF

J: TRBJ2-3
V: TRBV11-2
CDR3: CASSHPGLRNTDTQYF

J: TRBJ2-1
V: TRBV28
CDR3: CASSFLKQGASYNEQFF

J: TRBJ2-3
V: TRBV7-7
CDR3: CASSLRRYLPPRDTQYF

J: TRBJ2-1
V: TRBV24-1
CDR3: CATSGGAGGLGEQFF

J: TRBJ1-2
V: TRBV27
CDR3: CASSFLDRDGGYTF

J: TRBJ2-7
V: TRBV12-3/TRBV12-4
CDR3: CASSLVASGKEYF

J: TRBJ2-1
V: TRBV28
CDR3: CASSFGGRSGRALIDEQFF

J: TRBJ1-1
V: TRBV2
CDR3: CASSPGRKNTEAFF

J: TRBJ2-7
V: TRBV10-3
CDR3: CAISEHTGSLYEQYF